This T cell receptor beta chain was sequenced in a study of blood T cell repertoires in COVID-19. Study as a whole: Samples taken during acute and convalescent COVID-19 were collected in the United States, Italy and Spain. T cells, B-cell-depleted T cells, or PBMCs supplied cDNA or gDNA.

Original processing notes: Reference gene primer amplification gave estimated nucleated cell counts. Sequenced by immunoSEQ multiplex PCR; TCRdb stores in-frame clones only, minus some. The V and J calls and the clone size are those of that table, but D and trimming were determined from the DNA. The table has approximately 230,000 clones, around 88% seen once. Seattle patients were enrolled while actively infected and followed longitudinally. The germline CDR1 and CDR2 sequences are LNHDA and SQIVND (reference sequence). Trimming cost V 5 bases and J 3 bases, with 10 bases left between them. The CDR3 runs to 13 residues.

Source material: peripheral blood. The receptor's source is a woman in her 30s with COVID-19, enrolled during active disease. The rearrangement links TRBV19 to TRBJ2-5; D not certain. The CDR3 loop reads CASSLAVEETQYF. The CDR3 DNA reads TGTGCCAGTAGTCTCGCAGTGGAAGAGACCCAGTACTTC.